Below, 27 T cell receptor beta chains from the same sample are listed, as sequenced in a study of blood T cell repertoires in COVID-19. Assay: immunoSEQ multiplex PCR; the TCRdb copy retains only in-frame clones and omits some. The sample holds approximately 94,000 clones, about 91% seen once. Sequencing was carried out using peripheral blood. The source of these receptors is a human donor in a cohort sampled during active COVID-19.

V usage is TRBV28 and J usage is TRBJ1-2; possible D gene TRBD1, 6 bases. Looked up from germline, CDR1 is MDHEN and CDR2 is SYDVKM. Trimming pared 6 bases from V and 8 bases from J, leaving 13 bases between. This CDR3 spans 12 amino acids. CDR3 in DNA: TGTGCCAGCAGCAACAGGGCGGACGGCTACACCTTC. Translation: CASSNRADGYTF.

This chain joins TRBV4-1 and TRBJ2-7; 10 bases are shared with TRBD2. Looked up from germline, CDR1 is MGHRA and CDR2 is YSYEKL. The CDR3 sequence is 16 residues long. V was pared by 1 base and J by 4 bases, with 7 bases of the junction left unmatched. CDR3 nucleotides: TGCGCCAGCAGCCAAGTCGCGGCTAGCGGGAGTTACGAGCAGTACTTC. Translation gives CASSQVAASGSYEQYF.

The sample holds one count of this clone. The chain couples TRBV30 to TRBJ2-1; TRBD1 agrees at 11 bases. CDR1 and CDR2 (germline): GTSNPN, SVGIG (reference sequence). This CDR3 has 14 amino acids. Trimming took 4 bases from V and 6 from J; bases not matched to a gene: 5. The CDR3 loop is CAWNPGQGVNEQFF. CDR3 DNA sequence: TGTGCCTGGAACCCGGGACAGGGGGTCAATGAGCAGTTCTTC. Looking up the rest from reference TRBV30 and TRBJ2-1 gives the full variable domain: SQTIHQWPATLVQPVGSPLSLECTVEGTSNPNLYWYRQAAGRGLQLLFYSVGIGQISSEVPQNLSASRPQDRQFILSSKKLLLSDSGFYLCAWNPGQGVNEQFFGPGTRLTVL.

The sample holds a few counts of this clone. The CDR3 region is CASSHSSDTQYF. DNA of the CDR3: TGTGCCAGCAGCCATAGCTCAGATACGCAGTATTTT. V usage is TRBV5-5 and J usage is TRBJ2-3; D gene unclear. The V gene lost 4 bases and the J gene lost 4 bases, with 7 bases spanning the gap. CDR3 size: 12 residues. Germline CDR1 is SGHKS and CDR2 is YYEKEE (reference sequence).

The gene calls are TRBV13 and TRBJ2-7; 10 positions match TRBD1. Germline V gene data show CDR1 as PRHDT and CDR2 as FYEKMQ (reference sequence). With V trimmed by 2 bases and J by 1 base, 5 bases remained unmatched. CDR3 length equals 16 residues. The CDR3 nucleotides are TGTGCCAGCAGCTTATCAGGGACAGGGGCGTCCTACGAGCAGTACTTC. Translating gives CASSLSGTGASYEQYF.

V is TRBV7-8 and J is TRBJ2-1; D uncertain. Germline V gene data show CDR1 as SGHVS and CDR2 as FQNEAQ. The CDR3 sequence is 15 residues long. Between the trimmed V and J ends, which lost 2 bases and 1 base, there was a span of 9 bases. DNA for the CDR3: TGTGCCAGCAGCTTAATGTCAGTTTCCTACAATGAGCAGTTCTTC. Protein product: CASSLMSVSYNEQFF. The entire variable domain, with the rest obtained from reference TRBV7-8 and TRBJ2-1, is as follows: GAGVSQSPRYKVAKRGQDVALRCDPISGHVSLFWYQQALGQGPEFLTYFQNEAQLDKSGLPSDRFFAERPEGSVSTLKIQRTQQEDSAVYLCASSLMSVSYNEQFFGPGTRLTVL.

The chain has TRBV5-1 and TRBJ2-7; 10 bases map to TRBD1. Losses at the gene ends were 5 bases for V and 11 bases for J; bases not matched to a gene: 10. The CDR3 runs to 13 residues. Germline V gene lookup returns CDR1 SGHRS and CDR2 YFSETQ. This chain's CDR3 is CASSRDRGEVEYF. The CDR3 DNA is TGCGCCAGCAGTCGGGACAGGGGAGAAGTTGAGTACTTC.

V is TRBV28 and J is TRBJ2-5, with D perhaps matching TRBD2 (5 bases). This CDR3 region has 15 residues. Germline-derived CDR1 and CDR2 are MDHEN and SYDVKM. V dropped 3 bases and J dropped 2 bases, with 13 bases sitting between them. CDR3 protein: CASSFSEGRQETQYF. The CDR3 DNA follows: TGTGCCAGCAGTTTTAGTGAGGGCCGACAAGAGACCCAGTACTTC.

This chain uses TRBV7-9 with TRBJ2-4; perhaps TRBD2 as D (7 bases). Trimming cost V 6 bases and J 6 bases, with 15 bases left between them. This CDR3 region has 14 residues. CDR1 and CDR2 (germline): SEHNR, FQNEAQ (reference sequence). The CDR3 DNA sequence: TGTGCCAGCAGTCGTCCAGGGGAGGGAAACATTCAGTACTTC. Translated: CASSRPGEGNIQYF. The complete variable domain, with remaining parts taken from reference TRBV7-9 and TRBJ2-4, reads DTGVSQNPRHKITKRGQNVTFRCDPISEHNRLYWYRQTLGQGPEFLTYFQNEAQLEKSRLLSDRFSAERPKGSFSTLEIQRTEQGDSAMYLCASSRPGEGNIQYFGAGTRLSVL.

The rearrangement links TRBV24-1 to TRBJ2-1; D may be TRBD2 (6 bases). The germline gives CDR1 KGHDR, CDR2 SFDVKD. This CDR3 is 15 amino acids long. V lost 0 bases and J 5 bases, leaving 10 bases between the germline ends. The CDR3 region has the DNA TGTGCCACCAGTGATTTGTCGGCGGGACACAATGAGCAGTTCTTC. It encodes CATSDLSAGHNEQFF.

CDR3 DNA: TGTGCCAGCAGCTTAGCGGGAGTCTCCTACAATGAGCAGTTCTTC. Its protein is CASSLAGVSYNEQFF. This sequence joins TRBV28 and TRBJ2-1; 9 bases map to TRBD2. This CDR3 has 15 amino acids. Trimming cost V 6 bases and J 0 bases; bases outside gene matches: 3. Germline-derived CDR1 and CDR2 are MDHEN and SYDVKM.

The CDR3 sequence: CASSIDRGTTSTEAFF. DNA for the CDR3: TGTGCCAGCAGTATCGACAGGGGCACTACTAGCACTGAAGCTTTCTTT. This chain uses TRBV5-4 with TRBJ1-1, with 8 bases matching TRBD1. Germline values: CDR1 SGHNT, CDR2 YYREEE (reference sequence). The CDR3 has 16 amino acids. After removal of 5 bases from V and 4 bases from J, the junction contained 13 bases not matched to a gene.

The rearrangement links TRBV27 to TRBJ2-3; TRBD1 matches 11 bases. V dropped 5 bases and J dropped 3; count of bases not matched to a gene: 10. CDR3 length: 17 residues. Germline V gene data show CDR1 as MNHEY and CDR2 as SMNVEV (reference sequence). The CDR3 DNA follows: TGTGCCAGCAGTGCCCGGGACAGGGGGTTTAGTACAGATACGCAGTATTTT. Protein sequence: CASSARDRGFSTDTQYF.

The J gene is TRBJ2-1, the V gene TRBV28; 8 bases are shared with TRBD2. After removal of 7 bases from V and 7 bases from J, the junction contained 9 bases not matched to a gene. Germline V lookup: CDR1 MDHEN, CDR2 SYDVKM. The CDR3 is 14 amino acids. The CDR3 loop reads CASTTAGVFNEQFF. Written as DNA, the CDR3 is TGTGCCAGCACAACAGCGGGAGTATTTAATGAGCAGTTCTTC.

The chain recombines TRBV27 with TRBJ1-1; 9 nucleotides agree with TRBD1. After removal of 9 bases from V and 0 bases from J, the junction contained 8 bases not matched to a gene. Germline V gene lookup returns CDR1 MNHEY and CDR2 SMNVEV (reference sequence). The CDR3 runs 15 residues. Here the CDR3 reads CASSRDRVLNTEAFF. The CDR3 DNA reads as TGTGCCAGTTCCCGGGACAGGGTACTGAACACTGAAGCTTTCTTT.

The chain links TRBV30 to TRBJ2-3, with D possibly being TRBD2 (6 bases). Trimming shortened V by 2 bases and J by 2 bases, and 11 bases separated the two germline ends. The germline V gene encodes CDR1 GTSNPN and CDR2 SVGIG (reference sequence). The CDR3 is made up of 14 amino acids. CDR3 sequence reads: CAWSRAGPTDTQYF. The CDR3 DNA is TGTGCCTGGAGTCGGGCGGGACCCACAGATACGCAGTATTTT.

This clone was recorded once. This chain connects TRBV30 to TRBJ1-1; perhaps TRBD1 as D (5 bases). There are 14 residues in the CDR3. The V end was cut by 3 bases, the J end by 5 bases, with 16 bases between. CDR1 is GTSNPN and CDR2 is SVGIG in the germline V gene (reference sequence). CDR3 sequence reads: CAWSSGLSGTEAFF. DNA for the CDR3: TGTGCCTGGAGCTCGGGACTCTCGGGGACTGAAGCTTTCTTT.

The V call is TRBV19, the J call TRBJ2-1; 11 bases are shared with TRBD2. V was pared by 4 bases and J by 6 bases, with 5 bases of the junction left unmatched. CDR1 is LNHDA, CDR2 SQIVND, per germline (reference sequence). This CDR3 comprises 15 residues. The CDR3, as DNA: TGTGCCAGTAGTACTCTAGCGGGGGGCTTCAATGAGCAGTTCTTC. The encoded protein is CASSTLAGGFNEQFF.

V is TRBV12-3 or TRBV12-4 and J is TRBJ1-1; D not certain. V lost 4 bases and J lost 1, with 7 bases in between. This CDR3 has 13 amino acids. CDR3 in DNA: TGTGCCAGCAGTTCGGGAGCGAACACTGAAGCTTTCTTT. Its protein is CASSSGANTEAFF.

The chain joins TRBV2 to TRBJ2-3; D might be TRBD2 (6 bases). The CDR3 is made up of 19 amino acids. CDR1 and CDR2 from the germline V gene are SNHLY and FYNNEI. The V gene lost 1 base and the J gene lost 2 bases, with 22 bases spanning the gap. The CDR3 protein is CASSEVWIIAAEDTDTQYF. CDR3 sequence (DNA): TGTGCCAGCAGTGAAGTTTGGATAATAGCGGCGGAGGACACAGATACGCAGTATTTT.

V usage is TRBV5-1 and J usage is TRBJ2-3; maybe TRBD1 (5 bases). Germline V gene lookup returns CDR1 SGHRS and CDR2 YFSETQ. V lost 7 bases and J 3 bases, leaving 9 bases between the germline ends. This CDR3 is 12 amino acids long. Here the CDR3 DNA reads TGCGCCAGCTCAGGGCGAACAGATACGCAGTATTTT. Its translation is CASSGRTDTQYF.

This chain links TRBV7-9 with TRBJ2-7; TRBD2 matches 7 bases. Losses at the gene ends were 1 base for V and 0 bases for J; bases not matched to a gene: 15. Germline assignment: CDR1 SEHNR and CDR2 FQNEAQ (reference sequence). The CDR3 spans 19 residues. CDR3 region: CASSLVPPGGFSNSYEQYF. Here the CDR3 DNA reads TGTGCCAGCAGCTTAGTCCCCCCGGGAGGATTTTCGAACTCCTACGAGCAGTACTTC.

The chain recombines TRBV24-1 with TRBJ2-5; D gene uncertain. This CDR3 spans 14 amino acids. Per germline, CDR1 KGHDR and CDR2 SFDVKD. Trimming removed 4 bases at V and 5 bases at J, with 13 bases between. Written as DNA, the CDR3 is TGTGCCACCAGTGACCCAGGAACGTGGGAGACCCAGTACTTC. It is translated as CATSDPGTWETQYF.

The genes are TRBV29-1 and TRBJ2-3; 7 nucleotides align to TRBD1. The V segment lost 4 bases and the J segment 6 bases; nucleotides outside the gene matches: 4. This CDR3 comprises 12 residues. Germline CDR1 SQVTM, CDR2 ANQGSEA. CDR3 nucleotides: TGCAGCGTTGTAGAGGGGGCGGATACGCAGTATTTT. It specifies CSVVEGADTQYF.

This rearrangement joins TRBV5-1 to TRBJ2-5; 8 nucleotides line up with TRBD1. The germline V gene encodes CDR1 SGHRS and CDR2 YFSETQ. The CDR3 runs to 16 residues. V lost 5 bases to trimming and J lost 5 bases; unmatched junction nucleotides: 14. DNA for the CDR3: TGCGCCAGCAGAGGGGGGCGGCCAGGGGGCGTGGAGACCCAGTACTTC. It translates to CASRGGRPGGVETQYF.

V is TRBV7-8 and J is TRBJ2-2; D remains ambiguous. Looked up from germline, CDR1 is SGHVS and CDR2 is FQNEAQ. The CDR3 sequence is 14 residues long. The V gene lost 5 bases and the J gene lost 5 bases, with 12 bases spanning the gap. CDR3 in DNA: TGTGCCAGCAGCCCGACTCGGGTTACCGGGGAGCTGTTTTTT. This sequence encodes CASSPTRVTGELFF.

V is TRBV11-2 and J is TRBJ2-1; the match to TRBD2 covers 8 bases. The CDR3 is made up of 19 amino acids. Germline V gene data show CDR1 as SGHAT and CDR2 as FQNNGV. V gave up 1 base and J gave up 3 bases; unmatched junction bases: 14. Written as DNA, the CDR3 is TGTGCCAGCAGCTTAGTAGGCCGGGAGGGCCTCAGACGCTACAATGAGCAGTTCTTC. Protein sequence: CASSLVGREGLRRYNEQFF.